This T cell receptor beta chain was obtained from a study of T cells in women clearing cervical HPV infection. Study-level results: Repertoire richness, not evenness, was significantly elevated in CIN3+ cases versus controls. TRBV6-7 abundance was lower in cases than controls (0.11% versus 0.16%).

Generated by immunoSEQ multiplex PCR, the TCRdb table keeps only in-frame clones and is missing some. The ten most abundant clones cover approximately 1% of a sample with some 43,000 clones. Dot-blot hybridization genotyped cervical HPV amplified with MY09/MY11 PCR. As concerns this clone: Its antigen is still unknown. The read ends 3 residues before the CDR3 terminus; that terminus is restored from the germline J gene.

Germline-derived CDR1 and CDR2 are GTSNPN and SVGIG (reference sequence). The CDR3 contains 15 residues. Trimming took off 0 bases at V and 0 bases at J, with 9 bases between the two ends. Sequencing was performed on blood buffy coat. The receptor comes from a woman aged 18 to 75 with a cervical HPV16 infection that either progressed to CIN3+ or cleared (not recorded which). The V gene is TRBV30, the J gene TRBJ1-5; unclear D gene. The DNA read from the CDR3 is TGTGCCTGGAGTGTAGCCGGGTATAGCAATCAGCCC. It specifies CAWSVAGYSNQP. The complete CDR3 protein is CAWSVAGYSNQPQHF.